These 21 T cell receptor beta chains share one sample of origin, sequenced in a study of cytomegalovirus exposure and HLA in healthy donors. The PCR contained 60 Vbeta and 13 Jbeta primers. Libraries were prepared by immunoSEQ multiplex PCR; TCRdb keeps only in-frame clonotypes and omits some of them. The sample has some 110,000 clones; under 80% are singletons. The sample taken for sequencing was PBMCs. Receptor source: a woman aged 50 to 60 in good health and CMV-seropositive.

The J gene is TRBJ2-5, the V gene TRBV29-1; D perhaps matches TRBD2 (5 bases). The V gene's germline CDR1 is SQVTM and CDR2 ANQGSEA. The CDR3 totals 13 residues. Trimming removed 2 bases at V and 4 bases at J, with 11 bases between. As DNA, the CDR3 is TGCAGCGTTGAAAGGACCGAGGGAGAGACCCAGTACTTC. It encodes CSVERTEGETQYF.

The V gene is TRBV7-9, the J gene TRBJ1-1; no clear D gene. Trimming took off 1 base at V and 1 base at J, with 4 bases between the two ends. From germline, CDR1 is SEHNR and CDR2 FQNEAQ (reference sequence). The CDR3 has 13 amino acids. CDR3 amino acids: CASSLGQNTEAFF. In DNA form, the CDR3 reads TGTGCCAGCAGCTTAGGACAGAACACTGAAGCTTTCTTT.

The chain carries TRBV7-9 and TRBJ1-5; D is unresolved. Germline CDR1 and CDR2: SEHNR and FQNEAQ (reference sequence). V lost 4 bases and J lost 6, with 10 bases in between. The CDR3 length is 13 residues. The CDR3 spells CASSWQEAQPQHF. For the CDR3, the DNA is TGTGCCAGCAGCTGGCAGGAGGCTCAGCCCCAGCATTTT.

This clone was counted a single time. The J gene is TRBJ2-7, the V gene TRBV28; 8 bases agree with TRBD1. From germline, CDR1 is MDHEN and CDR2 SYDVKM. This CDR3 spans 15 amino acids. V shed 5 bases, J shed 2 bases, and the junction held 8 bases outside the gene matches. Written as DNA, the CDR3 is TGTGCCAGCAGTCTCCCGACAGGGGAACCCTACGAGCAGTACTTC. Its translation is CASSLPTGEPYEQYF.

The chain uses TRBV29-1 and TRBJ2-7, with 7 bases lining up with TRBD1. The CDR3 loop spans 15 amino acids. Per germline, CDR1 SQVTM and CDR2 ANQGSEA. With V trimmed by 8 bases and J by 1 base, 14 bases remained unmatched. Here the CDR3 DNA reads TGCAGCATAAAAACAGGGACAGCCGAGTCCTACGAGCAGTACTTC. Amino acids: CSIKTGTAESYEQYF.

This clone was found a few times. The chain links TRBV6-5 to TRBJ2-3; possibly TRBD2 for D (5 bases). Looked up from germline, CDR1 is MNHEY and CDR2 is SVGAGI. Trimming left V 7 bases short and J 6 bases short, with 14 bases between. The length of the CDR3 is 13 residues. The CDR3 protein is CASTDSGGDTQYF. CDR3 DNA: TGTGCCAGCACGGACTCAGGCGGTGATACGCAGTATTTT.

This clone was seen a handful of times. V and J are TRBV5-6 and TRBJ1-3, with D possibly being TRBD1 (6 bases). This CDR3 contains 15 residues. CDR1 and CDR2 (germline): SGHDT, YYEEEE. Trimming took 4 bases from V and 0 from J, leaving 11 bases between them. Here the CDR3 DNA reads TGTGCCAGCAGCCCCGGGACAAACTCTGGAAACACCATATATTTT. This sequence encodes CASSPGTNSGNTIYF.

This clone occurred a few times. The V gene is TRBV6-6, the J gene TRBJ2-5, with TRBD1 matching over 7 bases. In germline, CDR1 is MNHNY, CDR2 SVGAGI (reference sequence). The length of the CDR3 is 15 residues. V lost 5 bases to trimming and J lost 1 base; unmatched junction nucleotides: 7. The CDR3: CASSDPRTGQETQYF. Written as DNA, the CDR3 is TGTGCCAGCAGTGACCCTCGGACAGGCCAAGAGACCCAGTACTTC.

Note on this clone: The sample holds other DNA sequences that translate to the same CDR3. CDR3 nucleotide sequence: TGTGCCAGCAGCCCCAGCTCTGGAAACACCATATATTTT. Protein product: CASSPSSGNTIYF. The chain has TRBV7-9 and TRBJ1-3; no clear D. V was shortened by 5 bases and J by 0 bases, with 5 bases between the two germline ends. Germline V lookup: CDR1 SEHNR, CDR2 FQNEAQ (reference sequence). There are 13 residues in the CDR3.

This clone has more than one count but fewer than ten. CDR3 amino acids: CATSLGANVLTF. The CDR3 DNA sequence: TGTGCCACCTCCCTAGGGGCCAACGTCCTGACTTTC. This chain joins TRBV19 and TRBJ2-6; D unresolved. Trimming pared 10 bases from V and 4 bases from J, leaving 8 bases between. The germline gives CDR1 LNHDA, CDR2 SQIVND (reference sequence). The CDR3 contains 12 residues.

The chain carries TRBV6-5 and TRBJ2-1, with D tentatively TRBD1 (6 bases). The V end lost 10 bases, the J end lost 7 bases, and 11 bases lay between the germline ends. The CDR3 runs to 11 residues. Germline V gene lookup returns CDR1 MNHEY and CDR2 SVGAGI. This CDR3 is CATSTGNEQFF. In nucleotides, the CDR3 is TGTGCCACCTCAACAGGGAATGAGCAGTTCTTC.

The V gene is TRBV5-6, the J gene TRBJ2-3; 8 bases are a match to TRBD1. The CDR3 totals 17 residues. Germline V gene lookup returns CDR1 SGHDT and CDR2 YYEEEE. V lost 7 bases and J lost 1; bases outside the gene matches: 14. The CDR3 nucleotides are TGTGCCAGCGGAGATTTTGGCAGGGGGCTTGGCACAGATACGCAGTATTTT. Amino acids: CASGDFGRGLGTDTQYF.

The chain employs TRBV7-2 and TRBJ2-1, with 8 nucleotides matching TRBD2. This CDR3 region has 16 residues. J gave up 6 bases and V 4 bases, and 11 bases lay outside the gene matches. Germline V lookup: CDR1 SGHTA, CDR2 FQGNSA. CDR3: CASSSAAGGWVNEQFF. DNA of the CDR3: TGTGCCAGCAGCTCCGCCGCGGGGGGCTGGGTCAATGAGCAGTTCTTC.

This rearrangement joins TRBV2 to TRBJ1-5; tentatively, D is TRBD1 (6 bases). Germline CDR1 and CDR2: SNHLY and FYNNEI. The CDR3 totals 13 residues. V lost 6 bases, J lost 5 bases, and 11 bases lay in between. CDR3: CASRATGYQPQHF. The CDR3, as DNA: TGTGCCAGCAGGGCGACAGGTTATCAGCCCCAGCATTTT.

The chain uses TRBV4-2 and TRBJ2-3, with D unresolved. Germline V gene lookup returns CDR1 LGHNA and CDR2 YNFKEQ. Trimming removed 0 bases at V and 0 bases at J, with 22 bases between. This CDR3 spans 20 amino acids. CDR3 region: CASSQDPLGEMTWSTDTQYF. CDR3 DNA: TGTGCCAGCAGCCAAGATCCCCTCGGCGAAATGACTTGGAGCACAGATACGCAGTATTTT.

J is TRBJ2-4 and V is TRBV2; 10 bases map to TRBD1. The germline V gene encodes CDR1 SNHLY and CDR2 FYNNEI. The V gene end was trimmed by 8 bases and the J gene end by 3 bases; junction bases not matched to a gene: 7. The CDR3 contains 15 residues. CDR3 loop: CASGGTGDYKNIQYF. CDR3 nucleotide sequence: TGTGCCAGCGGGGGGACAGGGGACTACAAAAACATTCAGTACTTC.

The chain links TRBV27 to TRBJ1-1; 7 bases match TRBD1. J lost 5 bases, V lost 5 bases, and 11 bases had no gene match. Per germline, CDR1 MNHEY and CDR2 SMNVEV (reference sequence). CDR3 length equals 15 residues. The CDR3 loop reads CASSLQQGPGTEAFF. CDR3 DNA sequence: TGTGCCAGCAGTCTACAACAGGGGCCGGGGACTGAAGCTTTCTTT.

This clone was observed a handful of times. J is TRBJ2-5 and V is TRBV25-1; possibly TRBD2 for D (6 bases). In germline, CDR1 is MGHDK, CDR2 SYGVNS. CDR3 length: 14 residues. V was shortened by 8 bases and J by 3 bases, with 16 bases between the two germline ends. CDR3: CASWEAGLEETQYF. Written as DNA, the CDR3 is TGTGCCAGCTGGGAGGCGGGTTTAGAAGAGACCCAGTACTTC.

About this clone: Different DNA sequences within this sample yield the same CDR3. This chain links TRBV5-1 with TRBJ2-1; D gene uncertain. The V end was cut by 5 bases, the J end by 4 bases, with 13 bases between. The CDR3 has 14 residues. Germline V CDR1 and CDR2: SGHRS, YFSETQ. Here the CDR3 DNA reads TGCGCCAGCAGTAGCCACTCTGTTTACAATGAGCAGTTCTTC. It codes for CASSSHSVYNEQFF.

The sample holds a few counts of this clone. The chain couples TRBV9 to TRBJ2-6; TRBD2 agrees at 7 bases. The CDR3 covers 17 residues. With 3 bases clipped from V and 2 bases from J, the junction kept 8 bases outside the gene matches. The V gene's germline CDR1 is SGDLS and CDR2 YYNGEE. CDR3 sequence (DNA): TGTGCCAGCAGCGGTGAGGGAGGGGTACCTGGGGCCAACGTCCTGACTTTC. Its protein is CASSGEGGVPGANVLTF.

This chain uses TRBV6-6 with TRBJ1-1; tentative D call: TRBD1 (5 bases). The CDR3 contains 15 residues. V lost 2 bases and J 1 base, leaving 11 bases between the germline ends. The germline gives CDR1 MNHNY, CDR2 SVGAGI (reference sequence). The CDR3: CASSYRVGANTEAFF. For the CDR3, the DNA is TGTGCCAGCAGTTACCGCGTAGGGGCGAACACTGAAGCTTTCTTT.